The present entry profiles one TCR beta chain with its context. Its recognized antigen is unknown. The input lacks base qualities; no much larger clone sits a single base away. Using the deep immunoSEQ assay, TCR CDR3 regions were amplified from genomic DNA by multiplex PCR. Genomic DNA extracted from each cell subset was distributed evenly over all wells of several immunoSEQ 96-well plates, and each plate served as one replicate. Each replicate PCR for sorted subsets received about 200 ng genomic DNA, equal to roughly 30,000 T cell genomes. Purified libraries were quantified with a Qubit 3.0 fluorometer, sized on a Bioanalyzer 2100, and re-quantified with the KAPA Library Quantification kit. Every immunoSEQ 96-well plate was sequenced on a dedicated single-read 150-cycle Illumina NextSeq 550 flow cell. As for the original processing: Because the immunoSEQ output held only junctional sequences and lacked quality scores, the filtering could not match the filtering applied to full-length reads. To assign V/J genes and CDR3, sequences were annotated against IMGT germline references using PyIR, a Python wrapper for IgBLAST v1.9. Reads were removed for weak V/J assignments (E-value above 1e-6), missing CDR3, stop codons, out-of-frame junctions, or ambiguous translated residues. V3J clonotypes were defined as sequences sharing the same inferred V gene, J gene, and CDR3 amino acid sequence. To compute the percentage overlap between repertoires, the number of shared unique clonotypes was divided by the size of the smaller repertoire. Repertoire richness was assessed with RTK rarefaction, the Chao1 estimator, and Recon v2.1 estimates of unobserved clonotypes. Generation probabilities were computed with OLGA for all TCRbeta clonotypes obtained by the gDNA method from four donors. TCRdb mirrors the immuneACCESS table, restricted to in-frame sequences. Some clones are absent from its copies; in checked studies, under half trace to an unresolved V gene, and the reason for the others is unknown. D and trimming come from the DNA, and the V and J calls and clone size come from that table. This sample is represented by about a million clones; roughly 80% of them were singletons. Together, the top ten hold roughly 0.9% of the sample.

The donors were healthy, HIV-negative adults who had no recently reported acute infections or vaccinations. Only Caucasian adults living in Nashville, Tennessee, USA were represented among the donors. Magnetic negative selection was used to enrich CD4+ T cells, after which naive cells were positively selected on CD45RA and the negative fraction became the memory subset. Blood was obtained by leukapheresis, after which PBMCs were separated by Ficoll-Histopaque density gradient centrifugation and cryopreserved in liquid nitrogen vapor phase. Analytical flow cytometry was used to check the purity and quantity of every magnetically sorted T cell population. Each sorted fraction had its genomic DNA isolated and then quantified by UV absorbance on a Nanodrop 2000c. The data were taken from a study of shared clonotypes between healthy human individuals (dated by TCRdb to 2018 to 2021). Broadly, across the study: A few men and two women, aged 18 to 49 years, made up the cohort. For each donor, CD4 naive and CD4 memory were each run on three plates, CD8 naive on two plates, and CD8 memory on one plate. To estimate repertoire size and how much clonotype sharing occurs between individuals, the study deeply sequenced the blood TCR repertoires of about 5 healthy adults. To increase sequencing depth and limit assay-specific biases, different laboratories used diverse techniques to prepare libraries and sequence TCR repertoires. Each donor's leukapheresis produced roughly between roughly 0.85 and 9 billion PBMCs.

From the cysteine through the phenylalanine, the CDR3 covers 14 amino acids. Only the CDR3 portion is preserved as DNA: 42 bases, with reading frame beginning at the first base. Looking up the germline V gene yields CDR1 MDHEN and CDR2 SYDVKM. V is pared back by 4 bases and J by 4 bases, with 14 bases lying between the germline termini. Results and caveats for the whole study, not just this receptor: Even with the large sequencing depth, rarefaction of the sorted-subset datasets indicated that sequencing was incomplete. Compared with non-shared clonotypes, the clonotypes found in all four sorted-subset donors had higher generation probabilities. Sampling was restricted to blood, and TCR repertoires in tissues likely differ from the TCR repertoires found in blood. Across a few donors, approximately 5% of naive CD4, approximately 3.6% of naive CD8, 2.3% of memory CD4, and approximately 0.42% of memory CD8 clonotypes were shared. Pairwise subsampling led to the expectation that sequencing depth would affect the degree of clonotype sharing among donors. Naive subsets generally had larger estimated clonotype richness than memory subsets did. Because the study included a small number of donors, the genetic and exposure-history diversity represented was limited.

The V gene is TRBV28 and the J gene is TRBJ2-7; the D element could tentatively be TRBD1 or TRBD2, as 5 bases agree for each. The specimen was memory CD4+ T cells from PBMCs. This specimen's cell subset or site label, per the study, means: CD45RA-negative fraction. This TCR derives from a man between 18 and 29 years old in good health. Some clones in this sample may be carry-over from other donors' samples. The CDR3 region reads CASSSAGRLYEQYF. At the DNA level, the sequence is TGTGCCAGCAGTTCGGCAGGGAGACTGTACGAGCAGTACTTC.